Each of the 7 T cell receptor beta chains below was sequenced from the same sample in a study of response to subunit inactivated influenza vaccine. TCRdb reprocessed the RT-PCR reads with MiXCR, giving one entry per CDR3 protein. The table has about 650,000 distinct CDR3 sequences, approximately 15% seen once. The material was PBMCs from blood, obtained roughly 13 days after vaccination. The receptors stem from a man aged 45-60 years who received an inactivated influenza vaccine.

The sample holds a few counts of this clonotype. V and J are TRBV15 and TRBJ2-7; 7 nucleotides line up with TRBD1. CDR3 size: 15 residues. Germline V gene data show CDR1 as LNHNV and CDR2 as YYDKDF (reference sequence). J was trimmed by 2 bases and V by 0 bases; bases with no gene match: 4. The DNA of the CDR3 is TGTGCCACCAGCAGAGACTACGGACAGGCCTACGAGCAGTACTTC. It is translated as CATSRDYGQAYEQYF.

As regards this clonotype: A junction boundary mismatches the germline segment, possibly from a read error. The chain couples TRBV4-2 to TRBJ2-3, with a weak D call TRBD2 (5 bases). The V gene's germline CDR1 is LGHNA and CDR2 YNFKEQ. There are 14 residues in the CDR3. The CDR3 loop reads CASSQAIRGDTQYF. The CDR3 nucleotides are TGTGCCAGCAGTCAAGCCATACGCGGGGATACGCAGTATTTT.

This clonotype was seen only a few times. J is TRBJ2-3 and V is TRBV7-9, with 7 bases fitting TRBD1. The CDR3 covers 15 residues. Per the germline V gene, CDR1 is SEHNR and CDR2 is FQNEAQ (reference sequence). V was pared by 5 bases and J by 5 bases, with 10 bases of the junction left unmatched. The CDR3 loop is CASSPRGQSRDTQYF. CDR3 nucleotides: TGTGCCAGCAGCCCACGGGGACAGAGTAGAGATACGCAGTATTTT.

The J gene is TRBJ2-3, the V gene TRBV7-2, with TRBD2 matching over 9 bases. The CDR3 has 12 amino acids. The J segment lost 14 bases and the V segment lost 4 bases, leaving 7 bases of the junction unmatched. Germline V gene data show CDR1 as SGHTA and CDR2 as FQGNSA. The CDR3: CASSSTGLARYF. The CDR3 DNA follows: TGTGCCAGCAGCTCGACGGGACTAGCAAGGTATTTT.

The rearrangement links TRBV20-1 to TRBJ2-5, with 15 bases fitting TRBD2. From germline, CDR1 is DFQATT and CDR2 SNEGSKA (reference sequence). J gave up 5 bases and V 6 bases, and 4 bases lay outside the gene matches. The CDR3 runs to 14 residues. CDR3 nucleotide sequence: TGCAGTGCAAGGACTAGCGGGGGGGTTGAGACCCAGTACTTC. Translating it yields CSARTSGGVETQYF.

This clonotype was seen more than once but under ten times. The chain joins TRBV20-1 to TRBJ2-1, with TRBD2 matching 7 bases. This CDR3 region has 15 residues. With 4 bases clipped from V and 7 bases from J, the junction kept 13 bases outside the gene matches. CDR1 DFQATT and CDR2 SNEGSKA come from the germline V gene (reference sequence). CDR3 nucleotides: TGCAGTGCTACCCTCCCCCGGGGGGTAGGTAATGAGCAGTTCTTC. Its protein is CSATLPRGVGNEQFF.

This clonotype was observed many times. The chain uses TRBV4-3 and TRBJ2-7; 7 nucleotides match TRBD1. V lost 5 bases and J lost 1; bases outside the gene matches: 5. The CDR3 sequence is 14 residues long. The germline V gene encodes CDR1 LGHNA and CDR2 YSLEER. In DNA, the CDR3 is TGCGCCAGCAGCAAGGACAGGCTGTCCTACGAGCAGTACTTC. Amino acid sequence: CASSKDRLSYEQYF.